Listed here are 7 T cell receptor beta chains from one sample, sequenced in a study of T-cell memory formation after mild COVID-19 (dated by TCRdb to about 2021). The library relied on 5' RACE. The sequencer was an Illumina NovaSeq 6000. TCRdb reprocessing: public reads trimmed at Q25 with fastp, clones called with MiXCR, in-frame beta chains kept. Every CDR3 protein is listed once, alongside the most common genes and DNA of its rows. In this sample the table shows around 410,000 distinct CDR3 sequences, less than 25% of which occur a single time. The ten largest clones represent around 13% of the sample. Sequencing was performed on PBMCs or a T cell subset sorted from them (not recorded which). Source of these receptors: an adult woman who had mild COVID-19 (a few samples of this study predate the infection). The sample titles of this study are shuffled in the database, so cell type and time point are left out; the donor was told from shared clones.

This clonotype has just a few counts. This chain links TRBV20-1 with TRBJ1-2, with 7 nucleotides matching TRBD1. The germline gives CDR1 DFQATT, CDR2 SNEGSKA (reference sequence). Trimming took 5 bases from V and 2 from J; bases not matched to a gene: 8. The CDR3 is 14 amino acids. In DNA, the CDR3 is TGCAGTGCTCAAGCGGGACAGACAAACTATGGCTACACCTTC. Its translation: CSAQAGQTNYGYTF.

This clonotype was counted only a few times. The chain combines TRBV7-6 with TRBJ2-2, with D possibly TRBD1 on 6 matching bases. V gave up 4 bases and J gave up 5 bases, with 11 bases separating them. Germline assignment: CDR1 SGHVS and CDR2 FNYEAQ. This CDR3 contains 14 residues. The CDR3 DNA is TGTGCCAGCAGCTCCGGACAGAAGACCGGGGAGCTGTTTTTT. Translated: CASSSGQKTGELFF. Full variable domain (outside the CDR3, taken from reference TRBV7-6 and TRBJ2-2): GAGVSQSPRYKVTKRGQDVALRCDPISGHVSLYWYRQALGQGPEFLTYFNYEAQQDKSGLPNDRFSAERPEGSISTLTIQRTEQRDSAMYRCASSSGQKTGELFFGEGSRLTVL.

This clonotype has only a few counts. V and J are TRBV3-1 and TRBJ2-7, with D tentatively TRBD1 (6 bases). The V end lost 2 bases, the J end lost 5 bases, and 28 bases lay between the germline ends. Germline values: CDR1 LGHDT, CDR2 YNNKEL (reference sequence). This CDR3 contains 19 residues. CDR3 bases: TGTGCCAGCAGCCAACCGGGTCTCAGGGGCAAACAACGCCTAAACGAGCAGTACTTC. Protein sequence: CASSQPGLRGKQRLNEQYF.

V usage is TRBV25-1 and J usage is TRBJ2-3, with TRBD2 as a possible D gene (6 bases). Per germline, CDR1 MGHDK and CDR2 SYGVNS. This CDR3 is 14 amino acids long. V shed 0 bases and J shed 4 bases, with 8 bases lying between them. CDR3 in DNA: TGTGCCAGCAGTGAATACGGGGAGGCAGATACGCAGTATTTT. Its translation is CASSEYGEADTQYF.

V and J are TRBV2 and TRBJ2-3; no clear D. The ends were cut back, 7 bases at V and 4 bases at J, with 21 bases in the middle. Per germline, CDR1 SNHLY and CDR2 FYNNEI. The CDR3 is made up of 16 amino acids. The CDR3 sequence: CASIVGLSPFADTQYF. CDR3 in DNA: TGTGCCAGCATAGTGGGGTTGAGCCCCTTCGCAGATACGCAGTATTTT.

The V gene is TRBV5-1, the J gene TRBJ2-5; 8 bases are shared with TRBD2. CDR1 and CDR2 (germline): SGHRS, YFSETQ. The CDR3 extends over 15 amino acids. V was pared by 4 bases and J by 1 base, with 6 bases of the junction left unmatched. CDR3 region: CASSPRREAQETQYF. The CDR3 DNA reads as TGCGCCAGCAGCCCACGGCGGGAGGCCCAAGAGACCCAGTACTTC.

The rearrangement links TRBV11-2 to TRBJ2-3, with D unresolved. This CDR3 has 14 amino acids. Trimming left V 1 base short and J 6 bases short, with 11 bases between. Looked up from germline, CDR1 is SGHAT and CDR2 is FQNNGV. The CDR3 nucleotides read TGTGCCAGCAGCTTAGCTGGACCCGGGGATACGCAGTATTTT. Amino acids: CASSLAGPGDTQYF.